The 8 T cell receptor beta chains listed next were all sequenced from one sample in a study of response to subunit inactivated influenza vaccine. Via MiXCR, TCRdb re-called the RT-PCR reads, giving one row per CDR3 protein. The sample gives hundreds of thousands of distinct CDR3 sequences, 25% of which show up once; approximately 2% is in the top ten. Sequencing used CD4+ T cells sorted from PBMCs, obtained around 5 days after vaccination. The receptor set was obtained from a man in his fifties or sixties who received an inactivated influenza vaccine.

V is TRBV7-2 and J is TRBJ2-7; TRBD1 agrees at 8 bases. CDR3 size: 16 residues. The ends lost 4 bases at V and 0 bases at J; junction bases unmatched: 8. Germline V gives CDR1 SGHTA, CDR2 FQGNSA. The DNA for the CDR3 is TGTGCCAGCAGCTACTTTGGGACAGGAGCCTCCTACGAGCAGTACTTC. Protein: CASSYFGTGASYEQYF.

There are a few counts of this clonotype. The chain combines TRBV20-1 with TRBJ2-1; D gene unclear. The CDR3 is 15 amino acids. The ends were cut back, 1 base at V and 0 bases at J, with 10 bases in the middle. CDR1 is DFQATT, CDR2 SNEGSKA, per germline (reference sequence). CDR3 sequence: CSARASSSSYNEQFF. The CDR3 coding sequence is TGCAGTGCTAGAGCCTCTTCCTCCTCCTACAATGAGCAGTTCTTC.

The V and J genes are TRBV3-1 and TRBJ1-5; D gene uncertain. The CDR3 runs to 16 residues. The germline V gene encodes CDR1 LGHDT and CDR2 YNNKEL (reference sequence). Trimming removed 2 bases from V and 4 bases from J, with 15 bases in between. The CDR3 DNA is TGTGCCAGCAGCCAAAAATACGGCCGAGGGAATCAGCCCCAGCATTTT. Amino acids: CASSQKYGRGNQPQHF. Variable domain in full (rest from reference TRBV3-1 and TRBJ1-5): DTAVSQTPKYLVTQMGNDKSIKCEQNLGHDTMYWYKQDSKKFLKIMFSYNNKELIINETVPNRFSPKSPDKAHLNLHINSLELGDSAVYFCASSQKYGRGNQPQHFGDGTRLSIL.

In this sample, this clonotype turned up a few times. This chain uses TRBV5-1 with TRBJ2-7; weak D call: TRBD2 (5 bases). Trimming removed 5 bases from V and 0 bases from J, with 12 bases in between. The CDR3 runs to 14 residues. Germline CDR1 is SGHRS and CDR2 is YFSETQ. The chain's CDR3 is CASRREELSYEQYF. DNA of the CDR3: TGCGCCAGCAGGAGGGAAGAACTCTCCTACGAGCAGTACTTC.

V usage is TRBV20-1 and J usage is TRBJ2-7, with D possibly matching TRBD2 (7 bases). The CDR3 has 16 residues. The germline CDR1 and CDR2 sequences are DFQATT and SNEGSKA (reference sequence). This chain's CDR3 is CRGTQTSCESAHEQYF. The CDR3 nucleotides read TGCAGAGGGACACAGACTAGCTGTGAGTCTGCCCACGAGCAGTACTTC.

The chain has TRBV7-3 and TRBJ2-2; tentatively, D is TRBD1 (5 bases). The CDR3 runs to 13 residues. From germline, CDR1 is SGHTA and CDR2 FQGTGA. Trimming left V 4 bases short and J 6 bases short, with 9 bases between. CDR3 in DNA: TGTGCCAGCAGCTCAACAGGATCCGGGGAGCTGTTTTTT. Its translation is CASSSTGSGELFF. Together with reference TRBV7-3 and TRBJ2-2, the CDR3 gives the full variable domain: GAGVSQTPSNKVTEKGKYVELRCDPISGHTALYWYRQSLGQGPEFLIYFQGTGAADDSGLPNDRFFAVRPEGSVSTLKIQRTERGDSAVYLCASSSTGSGELFFGEGSRLTVL.

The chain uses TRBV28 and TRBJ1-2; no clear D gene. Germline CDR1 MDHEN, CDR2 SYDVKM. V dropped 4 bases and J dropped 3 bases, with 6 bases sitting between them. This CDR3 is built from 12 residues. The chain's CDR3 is CASSSGDYGYTF. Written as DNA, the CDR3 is TGTGCCAGCAGTTCCGGGGACTATGGCTACACCTTC.

CDR3 amino acids: CASSSYRPGEQFF. CDR3 coding DNA: TGTGCCAGCAGCTCCTACAGGCCTGGCGAGCAGTTCTTC. The J gene is TRBJ2-1, the V gene TRBV11-1; D might be TRBD1 (5 bases). Germline lookup yields CDR1 SGHAT and CDR2 FQDESV (reference sequence). Trimming cost V 4 bases and J 10 bases, with 14 bases left between them. The CDR3 contains 13 residues.